Each of the 17 T cell receptor beta chains below was sequenced from the same sample in a study of blood T cells in healthy people across ages. With a J-beta primer mix and a sample-barcoded 5' primer, a second PCR ran about 7 to 12 cycles. TCRdb passed the 5' RACE reads through MiXCR, listing each CDR3 protein once. The sample records about 640,000 distinct CDR3 sequences, 58% being singletons. The specimen sequenced was blood. The receptors stem from a man in his sixties in good health.

The V gene is TRBV7-2, the J gene TRBJ2-3; weak D call: TRBD2 (6 bases). Per the germline V gene, CDR1 is SGHTA and CDR2 is FQGNSA. The length of the CDR3 is 17 residues. V lost 5 bases to trimming and J lost 0 bases, with 18 bases between them. As DNA, the CDR3 is TGTGCCAGCAGCCCAAGAGCCGGCGGGACTAGCACAGATACGCAGTATTTT. Translated, it gives CASSPRAGGTSTDTQYF.

This chain uses TRBV11-1 with TRBJ1-2; 7 nucleotides line up with TRBD1. CDR1 and CDR2 (germline): SGHAT, FQDESV (reference sequence). This CDR3 has 14 residues. J lost 6 bases, V lost 5 bases, and 9 bases had no gene match. Written as DNA, the CDR3 is TGTGCCAGCAGCCCCGGGACAGAACCCCATGGCTACACCTTC. Translating gives CASSPGTEPHGYTF.

This clonotype was picked up a small number of times. This chain joins TRBV4-1 and TRBJ2-4, with unresolved D. This CDR3 region has 14 residues. Between the trimmed V and J ends, which lost 3 bases and 4 bases, there was a span of 10 bases. The V gene's germline CDR1 is MGHRA and CDR2 YSYEKL. The CDR3 sequence: CASSQDPIKNIQYF. Written as DNA, the CDR3 is TGCGCCAGCAGCCAGGACCCAATTAAAAACATTCAGTACTTC.

This chain uses TRBV6-2 or TRBV6-3 with TRBJ2-5; D gene unclear. V lost 6 bases and J 5 bases, leaving 16 bases between the germline ends. Germline values: CDR1 MNHEY, CDR2 SVGEGT. The CDR3 has 14 residues. DNA for the CDR3: TGTGCCAGCAGCTCGTCCCAAACAGACGAGACCCAGTACTTC. Its protein product is CASSSSQTDETQYF.

The CDR3 coding sequence is TGTGCCAGCAGAGGGACAGGGGGTACGGGAGAGCAGTACTTC. This encodes CASRGTGGTGEQYF. The V and J genes are TRBV6-2 or TRBV6-3 and TRBJ2-7; 11 bases fit TRBD1. V shed 6 bases and J 7 bases; nucleotides not matched to a gene: 8. This CDR3 region has 14 residues. Germline V gives CDR1 MNHEY, CDR2 SVGEGT.

The chain employs TRBV15 and TRBJ2-3, with D hard to call. The CDR3 runs 14 residues. With 4 bases removed from V and 0 bases from J, the gap between germline ends came to 8 bases. Looked up from germline, CDR1 is LNHNV and CDR2 is YYDKDF (reference sequence). The CDR3 bases are TGTGCCACCAGCACCAGACTGAGCACAGATACGCAGTATTTT. Translated, it gives CATSTRLSTDTQYF.

V and J are TRBV6-1 and TRBJ1-5; D may be TRBD1 (5 bases). Germline loops: CDR1 MNHNS, CDR2 SASEGT. V lost 0 bases and J 7 bases, leaving 10 bases between the germline ends. The length of the CDR3 is 14 residues. The CDR3 is CASSEAGARQPQHF. The CDR3 DNA reads TGTGCCAGCAGTGAAGCAGGGGCACGGCAGCCCCAGCATTTT.

The chain has TRBV7-9 and TRBJ2-3; D unclear. Trimming stripped 6 bases from V and 2 bases from J, with 9 bases between. The CDR3 consists of 13 residues. Looked up from germline, CDR1 is SEHNR and CDR2 is FQNEAQ (reference sequence). CDR3 DNA: TGTGCCAGCAGGCCGGAGATCACAGATACGCAGTATTTT. It translates to CASRPEITDTQYF.

This clonotype was counted a single time. The chain couples TRBV20-1 to TRBJ1-2; 7 nucleotides align to TRBD1. Germline CDR1 reads DFQATT; CDR2 reads SNEGSKA (reference sequence). This CDR3 is built from 14 residues. With V trimmed by 3 bases and J by 8 bases, 12 bases remained unmatched. CDR3 loop: CSASGDRVLRGYTF. For the CDR3, the DNA is TGCAGTGCTAGCGGTGACAGGGTGTTGCGAGGCTACACCTTC.

The V call is TRBV7-2, the J call TRBJ2-5, with D unresolved. Germline CDR1 reads SGHTA; CDR2 reads FQGNSA. V lost 7 bases and J lost 2, with 14 bases in between. This CDR3 has 14 amino acids. The DNA for the CDR3 is TGTGCCAGCACCCTTCTAATGCGGCAAGAGACCCAGTACTTC. Translation: CASTLLMRQETQYF.

The chain couples TRBV12-3 or TRBV12-4 to TRBJ2-3; 8 nucleotides match TRBD2. Losses at the gene ends were 3 bases for V and 9 bases for J; bases not matched to a gene: 11. CDR3 length equals 15 residues. CDR3 loop: CASSFMASGGITQYF. The CDR3 nucleotides read TGTGCCAGCAGTTTCATGGCCAGCGGGGGTATCACGCAGTATTTT.

V usage is TRBV9 and J usage is TRBJ2-1; 8 nucleotides agree with TRBD2. CDR1 SGDLS and CDR2 YYNGEE come from the germline V gene. This CDR3 region has 13 residues. J lost 10 bases, V lost 4 bases, and 7 bases had no gene match. The CDR3 coding sequence is TGTGCCAGCAGCAACGGACTAGCCCAAGAGCAGTTCTTC. This gives the protein CASSNGLAQEQFF.

At least ten counts were recorded for this clonotype. DNA of the CDR3: TGCGCCAGCAGCCCCGACAGGGGGTCTGAGACCCAGTACTTC. Protein sequence: CASSPDRGSETQYF. The chain uses TRBV5-1 and TRBJ2-5; 9 bases map to TRBD1. CDR1 and CDR2 (germline): SGHRS, YFSETQ. V gave up 4 bases and J gave up 5 bases; unmatched junction bases: 6. The CDR3 consists of 14 residues.

This chain links TRBV28 with TRBJ1-1, with D hard to call. Germline V lookup: CDR1 MDHEN, CDR2 SYDVKM. The CDR3 loop spans 12 amino acids. V lost 2 bases, J lost 3 bases, and 4 bases lay in between. The CDR3 nucleotides read TGTGCCAGCAGTTTAATCCACACTGAAGCTTTCTTT. Translated, it gives CASSLIHTEAFF.

J is TRBJ2-4 and V is TRBV20-1, with D possibly being TRBD1 (6 bases). Germline-derived CDR1 and CDR2 are DFQATT and SNEGSKA (reference sequence). The CDR3 length is 15 residues. Trimming removed 3 bases from V and 2 bases from J, with 14 bases in between. The DNA of the CDR3 is TGCAGTGCTAGTATAGCCGGACAGCCCAAAAACATTCAGTACTTC. This encodes CSASIAGQPKNIQYF.

The rearrangement links TRBV4-1 to TRBJ2-3, with D uncertain. The CDR3 contains 15 residues. Germline values: CDR1 MGHRA, CDR2 YSYEKL. The ends were cut back, 1 base at V and 4 bases at J, with 12 bases in the middle. CDR3 nucleotides: TGCGCCAGCAGCCAAGCCCATTCGGACGCAGATACGCAGTATTTT. Translation: CASSQAHSDADTQYF.

The CDR3 DNA reads as TGCAGTGCTAGCCCAAGCTACCGCGCTGATACGCAGTATTTT. Protein product: CSASPSYRADTQYF. The chain recombines TRBV20-1 with TRBJ2-3, with D unresolved. V lost 3 bases and J lost 6, with 16 bases in between. The CDR3 has 14 residues. Germline CDR1 reads DFQATT; CDR2 reads SNEGSKA (reference sequence).